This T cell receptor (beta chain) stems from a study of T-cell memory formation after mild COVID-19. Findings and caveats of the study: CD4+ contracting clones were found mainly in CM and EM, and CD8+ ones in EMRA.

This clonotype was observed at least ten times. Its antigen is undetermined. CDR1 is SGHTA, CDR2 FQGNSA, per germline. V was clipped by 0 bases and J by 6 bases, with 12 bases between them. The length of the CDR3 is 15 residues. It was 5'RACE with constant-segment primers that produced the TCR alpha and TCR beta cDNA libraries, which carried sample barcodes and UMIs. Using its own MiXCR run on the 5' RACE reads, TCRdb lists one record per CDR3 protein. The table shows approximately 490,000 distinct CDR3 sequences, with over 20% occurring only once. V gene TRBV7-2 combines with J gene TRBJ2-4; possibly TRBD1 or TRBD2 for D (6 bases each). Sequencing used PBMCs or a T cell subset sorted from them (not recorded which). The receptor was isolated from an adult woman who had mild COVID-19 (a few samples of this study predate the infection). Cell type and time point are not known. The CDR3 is CASSLAGGRGNIQYF. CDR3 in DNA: TGTGCCAGCAGCTTAGCGGGGGGCCGGGGAAACATTCAGTACTTC.